A single sample is the source of the 4 T cell receptor beta chains below, sequenced in a study of T cells in Graves' hyperthyroidism and ophthalmopathy. It was RNA transcripts that yielded the amplified TCR beta CDR3 regions. During a first-round RT-PCR of the TCR CDR3, the HTBI primer set was used. TCRdb fed the multiplex PCR reads into MiXCR, producing one record per CDR3 protein. The table shows under 650,000 distinct CDR3 sequences, with under 20% occurring only once. The sequencing sample was made of blood. These receptors were taken from a woman aged 30 to 39 with Graves' hyperthyroidism.

Ten or more counts support this clonotype. V gene TRBV18 combines with J gene TRBJ2-1; no definite D call. The length of the CDR3 is 13 residues. Trimming stripped 2 bases from V and 5 bases from J, with 7 bases between. CDR1 is KGHSH and CDR2 is LQKENI in the germline V gene. The CDR3 spells CASSPFEDNEQFF. Written as DNA, the CDR3 is TGTGCCAGCTCACCATTTGAGGACAATGAGCAGTTCTTC.

This chain connects TRBV5-6 to TRBJ2-7, with D possibly TRBD1 on 6 matching bases. V was shortened by 5 bases and J by 2 bases, with 14 bases between the two germline ends. The CDR3 sequence is 14 residues long. Germline V gene data show CDR1 as SGHDT and CDR2 as YYEEEE. Written as DNA, the CDR3 is TGTGCCAGCAGTTCCGGCGGACAGACCTACGAGCAGTACTTC. It is translated as CASSSGGQTYEQYF.

The V call is TRBV20-1, the J call TRBJ2-1; 14 bases are shared with TRBD2. The CDR3 consists of 18 residues. Germline loops: CDR1 DFQATT, CDR2 SNEGSKA (reference sequence). J gave up 2 bases and V 5 bases, and 11 bases lay outside the gene matches. In nucleotides, the CDR3 is TGCAGTGCTCATGGACTAGCGGGAGGTGATAGGGCCTACAATGAGCAGTTCTTC. This sequence encodes CSAHGLAGGDRAYNEQFF.

This clonotype has a count of ten or more. The chain recombines TRBV7-9 with TRBJ1-5; D perhaps matches TRBD1 (5 bases). Germline CDR1 and CDR2: SEHNR and FQNEAQ (reference sequence). V was shortened by 5 bases and J by 4 bases, with 12 bases between the two germline ends. The CDR3 has 14 amino acids. The CDR3 bases are TGTGCCAGCAGCGGGGAGGGGTGGAATCAGCCCCAGCATTTT. Translated: CASSGEGWNQPQHF.